This TCR beta chain was sequenced for a study of radiation and T cells in renal cell carcinoma (dated by TCRdb to 2018 to 2021). Context from the whole study: In total, some 52 samples underwent TCR beta sequencing: approximately 25 tumors plus 27 peripheral blood samples. The final blood draw took place at 4 weeks after radiation, the same time as nephrectomy. A total of 4 million to 5 million unique CDR3 nucleotide sequences, encoding 2,500,000 or so unique CDR3 amino acid sequences, were found across all 50 or so samples. The paper as a whole reports these results and caveats: Because the trial had a single-armed design, the trial could not examine how radiation dose or scheduling affected the TCR repertoire. Tracking of blood repertoire dynamics stopped at less than 5 weeks after treatment, with no follow-up past that point. Top tumor clonotypes rose in blood from baseline to 2 weeks post-radiation, then contracted by 4 weeks, suggesting transient expansion of tumor-resident clones. Because pretreatment tumor biopsies were not available, the study could not determine whether clonotypes were already present within the tumor at baseline.

Following the manufacturer's recommendations, the immunoSEQ kit was used to generate TCR beta libraries from genomic DNA. For library preparation, a first multiplex PCR was performed with proprietary primers, followed by a second PCR in which unique barcodes were added, and bead cleanups were performed after each round. Each sample batch included a kit-provided positive control reaction and a negative control reaction. The final libraries underwent checking on an Agilent 4200 TapeStation D1000 ScreenTape, volumetric pooling, and quantification by qPCR. Sequencing was performed on an Illumina NextSeq500 with a MidOutput 150-cycle cartridge, and 156 Read1 and 15 Index1 cycles were run with kit custom primers. The pooled library was loaded at 1.0 pM, and roughly 20% PhiX control was spiked in. In the paper's pipeline: The vendor-processed data were analyzed in R, and a clonotype was defined as all T cells that share the same CDR3 nucleotide sequence. In the clone abundance analyses, frequencies were normalized to the 10,000 most abundant clones in each sample. Public T cell clones, which averaged fewer than five per sample, were excluded before analysis. A difference in abundance of at least 32-fold between compartments was used to define tumor-enriched and baseline blood-enriched clonotypes. A beta-binomial differential abundance model was used to identify clonotypes that were expanded or contracted between blood time points. Tumor-blood repertoire similarity was measured with the Baroni-Urbani and Buser coefficient, and group comparisons used two-tailed Wilcoxon tests in R. TCRdb mirrors the immuneACCESS table, restricted to in-frame sequences. Some clones are absent from its copies; in checked studies, under half trace to an unresolved V gene, and the reason for the others is unknown. V, J and clone size were drawn from that table, and D and trimming were deduced from the DNA. In all, the sample holds roughly 100,000 clones, and 65% to 90% of those were seen once. The ten largest account for more than 7% of the sample.

According to the study, the label for this sample's time point signals: blood 4 weeks post-SBRT, at nephrectomy. The sample's treatment or condition, from its label and the paper: 15 Gy SBRT to primary tumor, nephrectomy 4 weeks later. The samples were drawn from a clinical trial, where primary renal cell carcinomas were treated with 15 Gy of stereotactic body radiation therapy and then removed by nephrectomy 4 weeks afterward. To track tumor-enriched clonotypes, serial peripheral blood was sampled from radiation-treated patients at baseline and at 2 weeks and 4 weeks after SBRT. Every patient's renal cell carcinoma showed clear cell pathology. The QIAamp DNA Blood Mini Kit (Qiagen) was used to prepare genomic DNA for TCR sequencing. The analyses included just those samples that passed every quality control check. Points on this clone: Its antigen remains undetermined. No much larger clone exists at a distance of one base, and base qualities are not known.

CDR1 and CDR2 (MDHEN, SYDVKM) derive from the germline V gene. The V end loses 7 bases and the J end loses 8 bases, and a stretch of 12 bases separates them. The cysteine opens and the phenylalanine closes a CDR3 of 12 amino acids. CDR3 DNA only is kept here, 36 bases in frame from base 1. Here the sequenced sample was blood, taken from a patient whose treatment included radiotherapy and nephrectomy. The chain employs TRBV28 and TRBJ2-4; possibly the D gene is TRBD1, per 6 matching bases. The receptor was derived from a man aged 55 to 70 with renal cell carcinoma. CDR3 protein: CASKGDRHIQYF. The bases read TGTGCCAGCAAGGGGGATAGACACATTCAGTACTTC.